By sample fraction, the clone carrying this T cell receptor beta chain is medium-sized. TCRdb ran MiXCR on the PCR reads. The sample shows some 1,900 clones, 11% of them seen only once. The data belong to a study of metastatic and nonmetastatic thyroid tumors. All patients were untreated before thyroid surgery. Trimming shortened V by 3 bases and J by 1 base, and 13 bases separated the two germline ends. The CDR3 loop spans 15 amino acids. The V gene's germline CDR1 is LGHNA and CDR2 YSLEER. The V gene is TRBV4-3, the J gene TRBJ2-7; TRBD1 might be the D (6 bases). Sequenced material: tumor tissue. The receptor was isolated from a female donor with papillary thyroid cancer or a benign thyroid nodule (not recorded which). Some clones in this sample may be carry-over from other donors' samples. The CDR3 reads CASSQYRDISYEQYF. The CDR3 DNA sequence: TGCGCCAGCAGCCAGTACCGGGACATATCCTACGAGCAGTACTTC.